The following is a T cell receptor (beta chain) sequence with its context. What it binds is unknown. The CDR3 runs to 13 residues. In germline, CDR1 is MNHNS, CDR2 SASEGT. Deletions cut 6 bases from V and 7 bases from J, with 15 bases between. The data were obtained in a study of blood T cells in healthy people across ages. Study conclusions and caveats: Unknown donor CMV status possibly confounded expanded clonotype changes. A roughly linear age-dependent decrease characterized TCR beta diversity per million T cells. Estimates of total diversity, which came from one million sequenced T cells, were considered to be underestimates.

Primers used in a second PCR of about 7 to 12 cycles were a sample-barcoded 5' primer and a J-beta primer mix. TCRdb ran MiXCR on the 5' RACE reads and lists one entry per CDR3 protein. Seen here are about 1.4 million distinct CDR3 sequences, around 59% observed once, and the top ten hold roughly 7%. Sequencing input: blood. The clonotype comes from a man aged 18 to 30 in good health. The chain employs TRBV6-1 and TRBJ1-2, with TRBD1 as a possible D gene (5 bases). CDR3 region: CASRGGEWCGYTF. CDR3 coding DNA: TGTGCCAGCAGGGGGGGGGAATGGTGTGGCTACACCTTC.